These 31 T cell receptor beta chains share one sample of origin, sequenced in a study of shared clonotypes between healthy human individuals. Only in-frame clones appear in the TCRdb table, and some are missing; sequencing was by immunoSEQ multiplex PCR. The repertoire holds fewer than 600,000 clones, with 79% as singletons. Sequenced material: PBMCs. These receptors all come from a woman between 35 and 50 years old in good health. Some clones in this sample may be carry-over from other donors' samples.

This chain's CDR3 is CASSLEVGGSSTDTQYF. The CDR3 nucleotides are TGTGCCAGCAGCTTGGAGGTTGGCGGCTCTAGCACAGATACGCAGTATTTT. The chain uses TRBV5-6 and TRBJ2-3, with D unresolved. Trimming cost V 0 bases and J 0 bases, with 14 bases left between them. The germline CDR1 and CDR2 sequences are SGHDT and YYEEEE. The CDR3 is 17 residues long.

The CDR3 coding sequence is TGCGCCAGCAGCCAAGAATGGAGCACCGGGGAGCTGTTTTTT. This encodes CASSQEWSTGELFF. The rearrangement links TRBV4-1 to TRBJ2-2; no firm D call. From germline, CDR1 is MGHRA and CDR2 YSYEKL. The V end was cut by 0 bases, the J end by 4 bases, with 6 bases between. The CDR3 covers 14 residues.

The table lists this clone with many counts. This rearrangement joins TRBV13 to TRBJ2-3; TRBD2 is a possible D gene (6 bases). V was clipped by 5 bases and J by 2 bases, with 14 bases between them. CDR1 is PRHDT and CDR2 is FYEKMQ in the germline V gene (reference sequence). The CDR3 has 15 amino acids. CDR3 nucleotide sequence: TGTGCCAGCAGCACCCGCCGGACTAACACAGATACGCAGTATTTT. Translation gives CASSTRRTNTDTQYF.

In this sample, this clone turned up once. The rearrangement uses TRBV6-1 and TRBJ2-2, with 10 bases that match TRBD2. CDR1 and CDR2 (germline): MNHNS, SASEGT. The CDR3 runs 15 residues. V lost 5 bases to trimming and J lost 3 bases; unmatched junction nucleotides: 3. The CDR3 reads CASSLTSGYTGELFF. CDR3 nucleotides: TGTGCCAGCAGTCTGACTAGCGGGTACACCGGGGAGCTGTTTTTT.

The chain employs TRBV14 and TRBJ2-7; D is perhaps TRBD1 (5 bases). CDR1 and CDR2 from the germline V gene are SGHDN and FVKESK. The CDR3 runs to 14 residues. Trimming shortened V by 5 bases and J by 0 bases, and 11 bases separated the two germline ends. CDR3 bases: TGTGCCAGCAGCGTAGGACACCGCTCCTACGAGCAGTACTTC. Translating gives CASSVGHRSYEQYF.

The chain recombines TRBV19 with TRBJ1-5; TRBD1 might be the D (5 bases). Trimming removed 1 base at V and 9 bases at J, with 10 bases between. The CDR3 runs to 13 residues. CDR1 is LNHDA, CDR2 SQIVND, per germline (reference sequence). In nucleotides, the CDR3 is TGTGCCAGTAGTATAGGCCCAGGGCGGCCCCAGCATTTT. It encodes CASSIGPGRPQHF.

This clone was seen a few times. A much larger clone differs from this one at a single base, so this may be a read error. This specimen includes other DNA sequences encoding the same CDR3. The chain employs TRBV9 and TRBJ1-2; D unresolved. V lost 0 bases, J lost 3 bases, and 6 bases lay in between. This CDR3 spans 13 amino acids. Germline V gene sequence: CDR1 SGDLS, CDR2 YYNGEE. CDR3 loop: CASSVGSYYGYTF. In DNA, the CDR3 is TGTGCCAGCAGCGTAGGGTCATACTATGGCTACACCTTC. Complete variable domain (other parts from reference TRBV9 and TRBJ1-2): DSGVTQTPKHLITATGQRVTLRCSPRSGDLSVYWYQQSLDQGLQFLIQYYNGEERAKGNILERFSAQQFPDLHSELNLSSLELGDSALYFCASSVGSYYGYTFGSGTRLTVV.

V usage is TRBV30 and J usage is TRBJ1-1; D unresolved. Trimming cost V 5 bases and J 1 base, with 11 bases left between them. The CDR3 length is 13 residues. Looked up from germline, CDR1 is GTSNPN and CDR2 is SVGIG (reference sequence). CDR3: CAWGMGGNTEAFF. The CDR3 DNA reads TGTGCCTGGGGGATGGGTGGGAACACTGAAGCTTTCTTT.

The CDR3 protein is CASSRGGNEKLFF. In nucleotides, the CDR3 is TGCGCCAGCAGCCGGGGGGGGAATGAAAAACTGTTTTTT. The V call is TRBV4-3, the J call TRBJ1-4, with D tentatively TRBD1 (5 bases). V lost 4 bases and J lost 5, with 8 bases in between. The germline gives CDR1 LGHNA, CDR2 YSLEER. The CDR3 sequence is 13 residues long.

This chain joins TRBV2 and TRBJ2-3; TRBD2 might be the D (7 bases). Trimming took off 0 bases at V and 11 bases at J, with 15 bases between the two ends. The CDR3 sequence is 14 residues long. Germline-derived CDR1 and CDR2 are SNHLY and FYNNEI. CDR3 in amino acids: CASSEARGPQGQYF. CDR3 nucleotides: TGTGCCAGCAGTGAAGCGCGGGGGCCCCAGGGGCAGTATTTT.

There are a few counts of this clone. The chain is built from TRBV5-1 and TRBJ2-2, with 12 bases fitting TRBD2. The CDR3 runs 18 residues. V shed 4 bases, J shed 5 bases, and the junction held 12 bases outside the gene matches. The V gene's germline CDR1 is SGHRS and CDR2 YFSETQ. The CDR3 bases are TGCGCCAGCAGCGTCCCAAGTGGACTAGCGGGAAAAACCGGGGAGCTGTTTTTT. Amino acid sequence: CASSVPSGLAGKTGELFF. The complete variable domain, with remaining parts taken from reference TRBV5-1 and TRBJ2-2, reads KAGVTQTPRYLIKTRGQQVTLSCSPISGHRSVSWYQQTPGQGLQFLFEYFSETQRNKGNFPGRFSGRQFSNSRSEMNVSTLELGDSALYLCASSVPSGLAGKTGELFFGEGSRLTVL.

The rearrangement links TRBV6-1 to TRBJ2-6; D is ambiguous. The CDR3 sequence is 13 residues long. CDR1 and CDR2 from the germline V gene are MNHNS and SASEGT. V dropped 8 bases and J dropped 0 bases, with 5 bases sitting between them. CDR3 coding DNA: TGTGCCAGCCTTAGCTCTGGGGCCAACGTCCTGACTTTC. Translation gives CASLSSGANVLTF.

V gene TRBV28 combines with J gene TRBJ1-2; 9 bases are a match to TRBD1. The CDR3 runs to 15 residues. V was pared by 1 base and J by 7 bases, with 7 bases of the junction left unmatched. Germline CDR1 and CDR2: MDHEN and SYDVKM. CDR3 sequence (DNA): TGTGCCAGCAGTTTATACCGAAGGACAGGGGCTGGCTACACCTTC. It codes for CASSLYRRTGAGYTF.

The rearrangement joins TRBV9 to TRBJ1-2; 11 bases match TRBD1. V lost 4 bases, J lost 6 bases, and 8 bases stayed unmatched. Germline values: CDR1 SGDLS, CDR2 YYNGEE. The CDR3 spans 15 residues. CDR3 bases: TGTGCCAGCAGCCCAGGGGACAGGGGGATTCATGGCTACACCTTC. This gives the protein CASSPGDRGIHGYTF.

This clone was counted between two and nine times. The chain is built from TRBV27 and TRBJ1-5, with a tentative D call TRBD1 (5 bases). This CDR3 is built from 13 residues. Trimming pared 8 bases from V and 2 bases from J, leaving 10 bases between. Germline loops: CDR1 MNHEY, CDR2 SMNVEV (reference sequence). The CDR3 reads CASWRGGNQPQHF. The CDR3 coding sequence is TGTGCCAGCTGGAGAGGGGGCAATCAGCCCCAGCATTTT.

The J gene is TRBJ2-3, the V gene TRBV6-4; 7 positions match TRBD1. The CDR3 extends over 16 amino acids. V lost 5 bases to trimming and J lost 5 bases; unmatched junction nucleotides: 13. Germline lookup yields CDR1 MRHNA and CDR2 SNTAGT. CDR3 coding DNA: TGTGCCAGCAGTTTAGAACACAGGGGTGGGAAAGATACGCAGTATTTT. Translated: CASSLEHRGGKDTQYF.

This chain joins TRBV7-2 and TRBJ2-3; a weak D match, TRBD2 (6 bases). CDR3 length: 17 amino acids. The germline V and J ends were trimmed by 4 bases and 5 bases, with 22 bases remaining between them. Looked up from germline, CDR1 is SGHTA and CDR2 is FQGNSA. The CDR3 bases are TGTGCCAGCAGCTCCCGCGGTGTGGTAGCGGCTTTAGATACGCAGTATTTT. Its protein product is CASSSRGVVAALDTQYF.

This chain connects TRBV5-5 to TRBJ2-3; the D gene is possibly TRBD1 (6 bases). CDR1 is SGHKS and CDR2 is YYEKEE in the germline V gene (reference sequence). Between the trimmed V and J ends, which lost 0 bases and 6 bases, there was a span of 14 bases. This CDR3 is 15 amino acids long. This chain's CDR3 is CASSLVGAGSDTQYF. CDR3 sequence (DNA): TGTGCCAGCAGCTTGGTGGGGGCAGGTTCGGATACGCAGTATTTT.

This clone was detected once. The chain joins TRBV30 to TRBJ2-7, with D possibly TRBD2 on 5 matching bases. CDR1 and CDR2 (germline): GTSNPN, SVGIG (reference sequence). V was cut by 5 bases and J by 3 bases, with 11 bases left in between. This CDR3 has 12 residues. This CDR3 is CAWSGDYYEQYF. The CDR3 DNA sequence: TGTGCCTGGTCCGGGGATTACTACGAGCAGTACTTC. Based on the CDR3 plus reference TRBV30 and TRBJ2-7, the full variable domain is SQTIHQWPATLVQPVGSPLSLECTVEGTSNPNLYWYRQAAGRGLQLLFYSVGIGQISSEVPQNLSASRPQDRQFILSSKKLLLSDSGFYLCAWSGDYYEQYFGPGTRLTVT.

The chain is built from TRBV6-5 and TRBJ2-1; a weak D match, TRBD1 (6 bases). CDR3 length: 14 amino acids. Germline CDR1 reads MNHEY; CDR2 reads SVGAGI. Trimming shortened V by 4 bases and J by 10 bases, and 17 bases separated the two germline ends. The CDR3 loop reads CASSFSEGQGEQFF. The CDR3 DNA is TGTGCCAGCAGTTTCTCCGAGGGGCAGGGGGAGCAGTTCTTC.

The chain recombines TRBV7-6 with TRBJ1-2; no definite D call. V dropped 1 base and J dropped 0 bases, with 6 bases sitting between them. There are 14 residues in the CDR3. CDR1 is SGHVS, CDR2 FNYEAQ, per germline. Here the CDR3 reads CASSLEGANYGYTF. In DNA form, the CDR3 reads TGTGCCAGCAGCTTAGAGGGAGCTAACTATGGCTACACCTTC.

The chain links TRBV18 to TRBJ2-1; possibly TRBD2 for D (5 bases). The V end lost 3 bases, the J end lost 6 bases, and 12 bases lay between the germline ends. The CDR3 has 14 residues. Germline V gene sequence: CDR1 KGHSH, CDR2 LQKENI. CDR3 sequence reads: CASSPGADRNEQFF. CDR3 bases: TGTGCCAGCTCACCGGGAGCGGACCGCAATGAGCAGTTCTTC.

This chain joins TRBV4-3 and TRBJ1-4; 7 bases map to TRBD1. This CDR3 contains 18 residues. Germline CDR1 is LGHNA and CDR2 is YSLEER. Trimming took 1 base from V and 8 from J; bases not matched to a gene: 16. The CDR3 protein is CASSQGVGDSLIREKLFF. The CDR3 DNA is TGCGCCAGCAGCCAAGGGGTTGGGGACAGCCTAATTCGGGAAAAACTGTTTTTT.

J is TRBJ2-1 and V is TRBV7-2; 9 nucleotides match TRBD2. After removal of 5 bases from V and 8 bases from J, the junction contained 7 bases not matched to a gene. Germline V gives CDR1 SGHTA, CDR2 FQGNSA. The CDR3 has 14 residues. The CDR3 DNA follows: TGTGCCAGCAGCCCCGGGACTAGCAGGGATGAGCAGTTCTTC. The encoded protein is CASSPGTSRDEQFF.

This clone turned up a few times. The rearrangement joins TRBV30 to TRBJ2-1; D uncertain. Germline CDR1 and CDR2: GTSNPN and SVGIG (reference sequence). V lost 3 bases to trimming and J lost 5 bases, with 8 bases between them. This CDR3 spans 12 amino acids. Here the CDR3 DNA reads TGTGCCTGGAGGGGCTACCACAATGAGCAGTTCTTC. It specifies CAWRGYHNEQFF.

This clone was detected only once. V is TRBV18 and J is TRBJ1-5; possibly TRBD1 for D (5 bases). The CDR3 totals 16 residues. The V and J ends lost 1 base and 0 bases respectively, with 10 bases between them. Germline CDR1 is KGHSH and CDR2 is LQKENI. The CDR3 sequence: CASSPQTAYSNQPQHF. CDR3 bases: TGTGCCAGCTCACCACAGACAGCCTATAGCAATCAGCCCCAGCATTTT. The full variable domain, completed using reference TRBV18 and TRBJ1-5, is NAGVMQNPRHLVRRRGQEARLRCSPMKGHSHVYWYRQLPEEGLKFMVYLQKENIIDESGMPKERFSAEFPKEGPSILRIQQVVRGDSAAYFCASSPQTAYSNQPQHFGDGTRLSIL.

This chain joins TRBV19 and TRBJ2-7; D unresolved. CDR3 size: 13 residues. Deletions cut 3 bases from V and 0 bases from J, with 6 bases between. CDR1 is LNHDA and CDR2 is SQIVND in the germline V gene (reference sequence). Here the CDR3 DNA reads TGTGCCAGTAGTATTGTTTACTCCTACGAGCAGTACTTC. Its protein is CASSIVYSYEQYF.

This clone was detected many times. The chain employs TRBV7-2 and TRBJ2-1; D is undetermined. Germline V lookup: CDR1 SGHTA, CDR2 FQGNSA. V was shortened by 0 bases and J by 5 bases, with 5 bases between the two germline ends. CDR3 length: 13 residues. For the CDR3, the DNA is TGTGCCAGCAGCTTAGCGGCAGACAATGAGCAGTTCTTC. This gives the protein CASSLAADNEQFF.

The chain is built from TRBV7-6 and TRBJ1-1; D gene uncertain. Trimming stripped 1 base from V and 0 bases from J, with 6 bases between. The length of the CDR3 is 14 residues. Germline V CDR1 and CDR2: SGHVS, FNYEAQ. The CDR3 is CASSLGQVNTEAFF. For the CDR3, the DNA is TGTGCCAGCAGCTTAGGTCAAGTGAACACTGAAGCTTTCTTT.

The rearrangement links TRBV7-2 to TRBJ2-7; 7 positions match TRBD2. Trimming took 0 bases from V and 0 from J; bases not matched to a gene: 2. This CDR3 region has 15 residues. CDR1 and CDR2 from the germline V gene are SGHTA and FQGNSA. The CDR3, as DNA: TGTGCCAGCAGCTTAGCCGGGACTAACTCCTACGAGCAGTACTTC. Translated, it gives CASSLAGTNSYEQYF.

The chain uses TRBV5-4 and TRBJ2-2, with TRBD1 matching over 7 bases. In germline, CDR1 is SGHNT, CDR2 YYREEE (reference sequence). The CDR3 sequence is 16 residues long. The trim removed 3 bases at V and 4 bases at J, leaving 9 bases unmatched. The DNA of the CDR3 is TGTGCCAGCAGCTCAAGGACAGGTGGGGTCACCGGGGAGCTGTTTTTT. It is translated as CASSSRTGGVTGELFF. The full variable domain, its missing parts supplied by reference TRBV5-4 and TRBJ2-2, is ETGVTQSPTHLIKTRGQQVTLRCSSQSGHNTVSWYQQALGQGPQFIFQYYREEENGRGNFPPRFSGLQFPNYSSELNVNALELDDSALYLCASSSRTGGVTGELFFGEGSRLTVL.